Listed below are T cell receptor beta chains from one sample, sequenced in a study of T cells in Graves' hyperthyroidism and ophthalmopathy. TCRdb re-derived calls from the multiplex PCR reads in MiXCR, one entry per CDR3 protein. This sample has roughly 740,000 distinct CDR3 sequences, with 16% found just once. The sample taken for sequencing was blood. The origin of the receptors is a man between 18 and 35 years old with Graves' hyperthyroidism. Each CDR3 is given with its conserved first and last residue. Each record gives: V gene, clone size, CDR3 length, D gene, J gene, CDR3 protein, CDR3 DNA. A D gene is named only where the DNA matches it firmly. Size tells how often a clone was seen (once, few, many) or the class of an expanded clone, and some rows leave it out.

TRBV19	NA	15	NA	TRBJ1-1	CASTTRRVVETEAFF	TGTGCCAGTACCACCAGGAGGGTGGTGGAAACTGAAGCTTTCTTT
TRBV24-1	NA	14	NA	TRBJ2-2	CATRRDSNTGELFF	TGTGCCACCAGGCGGGACAGTAACACCGGGGAGCTGTTTTTT
TRBV28	many	15	NA	TRBJ2-3	CASTQPFGEADTQYF	TGTGCCAGCACCCAGCCCTTTGGGGAAGCAGATACGCAGTATTTT
TRBV20-1	NA	14	NA	TRBJ2-1	CSADLDGLGNEQFF	TGCAGTGCCGACCTCGACGGATTAGGCAATGAGCAGTTCTTC
TRBV11-3	NA	14	TRBD1	TRBJ2-7	CASSAGGLFHEQYF	TGTGCCAGCAGCGCAGGGGGCCTATTCCACGAGCAGTACTTC
TRBV12-3/TRBV12-4	NA	17	NA	TRBJ1-3	CASSLASLGRTGNTIYF	TGTGCCAGCAGTTTAGCGTCCTTGGGGCGGACTGGAAACACCATATATTTT
TRBV7-2	many	15	NA	TRBJ2-7	CASSPRGLVWSEQYF	TGTGCCAGCAGCCCCAGAGGTCTAGTATGGTCCGAGCAGTACTTC
TRBV28	many	13	TRBD1	TRBJ1-5	CASSTGGNQPQHF	TGTGCCAGCAGTACAGGGGGCAATCAGCCCCAGCATTTT
TRBV27	NA	20	TRBD2	TRBJ2-3	CASSFPARGTSGVSTDTQYF	TGTGCCAGCAGTTTTCCTGCGCGGGGGACTAGCGGGGTTAGCACAGATACGCAGTATTTT
TRBV2	many	14	NA	TRBJ2-1	CASSEARTLNEQFF	TGTGCCAGCAGTGAAGCGCGGACTCTCAATGAGCAGTTCTTC
TRBV6-1	many	12	NA	TRBJ1-5	CASSRLNQPQHF	TGTGCCAGCAGCCGATTAAATCAGCCCCAGCATTTT
TRBV27	many	16	NA	TRBJ1-1	CASSSPQNRPHTEAFF	TGTGCCAGCAGTTCGCCCCAAAATAGGCCTCACACTGAAGCTTTCTTT
TRBV2	many	15	NA	TRBJ1-2	CASSDVGWAGQGYTF	TGTGCCAGCAGTGATGTAGGCTGGGCAGGGCAAGGCTACACCTTC
TRBV7-2	NA	18	TRBD1	TRBJ1-1	CASRLKAGTVGINTEAFF	TGTGCCAGCAGGCTTAAAGCCGGGACAGTGGGAATAAACACTGAAGCTTTCTTT
TRBV28	few	13	NA	TRBJ1-5	CASSFRGYQPQHF	TGTGCCAGCAGTTTCCGCGGGTATCAGCCCCAGCATTTT
TRBV7-9	NA	15	NA	TRBJ2-1	CASIPKVSGRNEQFF	TGTGCCAGCATTCCCAAAGTGTCAGGGAGGAATGAGCAGTTCTTC
TRBV5-4	NA	15	TRBD2	TRBJ2-3	CASRSGTSDVDTQYF	TGTGCCAGCAGGAGTGGGACTAGCGACGTGGATACGCAGTATTTT
TRBV30	NA	13	TRBD2	TRBJ2-1	CAWGTSGYNEQFF	TGTGCCTGGGGGACTAGCGGCTACAATGAGCAGTTCTTC
TRBV9	NA	16	TRBD1	TRBJ1-6	CASSAGLTGGNSPLHF	TGTGCCAGCAGCGCCGGACTGACAGGGGGTAATTCACCCCTCCACTTT
TRBV24-1	NA	14	TRBD1	TRBJ2-5	CATSPGTGQETQYF	TGTGCCACCAGCCCAGGGACAGGACAAGAGACCCAGTACTTC
TRBV27	many	14	NA	TRBJ1-2	CASSLSGVPGRYTF	TGTGCCAGCAGTTTATCGGGGGTCCCGGGTCGCTACACCTTC
TRBV20-1	few	14	TRBD2	TRBJ2-1	CSAKGVAGPHEQFF	TGCAGTGCTAAAGGGGTAGCGGGACCCCATGAGCAGTTCTTC